A single sample is the source of the 20 T cell receptor beta chains below, sequenced in a study of blood T cell repertoires in COVID-19. Libraries were prepared by immunoSEQ multiplex PCR; TCRdb keeps only in-frame clonotypes and omits some of them. This table holds about 140,000 clones, roughly four fifths found once. Material for sequencing was peripheral blood. These receptors originate from a human donor in a cohort sampled during active COVID-19.

The chain uses TRBV28 and TRBJ2-5, with D perhaps TRBD2 (6 bases). Germline V gives CDR1 MDHEN, CDR2 SYDVKM. The CDR3 consists of 14 residues. V dropped 3 bases and J dropped 5 bases, with 13 bases sitting between them. CDR3 in DNA: TGTGCCAGCAGTTTTACGGGAGAGAGGGAGACCCAGTACTTC. Translation gives CASSFTGERETQYF.

This sequence joins TRBV24-1 and TRBJ2-1, with TRBD1 matching 10 bases. V lost 1 base, J lost 1 base, and 12 bases stayed unmatched. The CDR3 spans 20 residues. The V gene's germline CDR1 is KGHDR and CDR2 SFDVKD. The CDR3 nucleotides read TGTGCCACCAGTGATTTTGGGGGACAGGGGCCGCAAATTTCCTACAATGAGCAGTTCTTC. It encodes CATSDFGGQGPQISYNEQFF.

V and J are TRBV7-9 and TRBJ1-4; D not resolved. In germline, CDR1 is SEHNR, CDR2 FQNEAQ (reference sequence). The ends were cut back, 2 bases at V and 6 bases at J, with 4 bases in the middle. This CDR3 comprises 12 residues. This CDR3 is CASSLIDEKLFF. For the CDR3, the DNA is TGTGCCAGCAGCTTAATCGATGAAAAACTGTTTTTT.

On this clone itself: This CDR3 is also generated by other DNA sequences in the sample. This rearrangement joins TRBV7-9 to TRBJ1-2, with 10 bases identical to TRBD1. Germline values: CDR1 SEHNR, CDR2 FQNEAQ (reference sequence). Losses at the gene ends were 0 bases for V and 8 bases for J; bases not matched to a gene: 3. CDR3 length: 14 residues. CDR3: CASSLAGQGSGYTF. CDR3 nucleotides: TGTGCCAGCAGCTTAGCGGGACAGGGGTCCGGCTACACCTTC.

The chain carries TRBV27 and TRBJ2-7; TRBD2 is a possible D gene (5 bases). The V gene's germline CDR1 is MNHEY and CDR2 SMNVEV (reference sequence). Trimming shortened V by 0 bases and J by 0 bases, and 6 bases separated the two germline ends. The CDR3 sequence is 14 residues long. The CDR3 protein is CASSLSGLSYEQYF. DNA for the CDR3: TGTGCCAGCAGTTTATCAGGACTCTCCTACGAGCAGTACTTC.

The chain joins TRBV6-2 or TRBV6-3 to TRBJ2-7, with TRBD2 matching over 7 bases. Germline-derived CDR1 and CDR2 are MNHEY and SVGEGT. Trimming took 2 bases from V and 4 from J; bases not matched to a gene: 11. The CDR3 has 16 residues. CDR3 sequence reads: CASSYPLAGQQYEQYF. The CDR3 bases are TGTGCCAGCAGTTACCCCTTAGCGGGCCAACAGTACGAGCAGTACTTC.

This sequence joins TRBV6-4 and TRBJ2-5; no clear D. This CDR3 has 12 residues. Germline CDR1 is MRHNA and CDR2 is SNTAGT. Trimming shortened V by 2 bases and J by 5 bases, and 6 bases separated the two germline ends. For the CDR3, the DNA is TGTGCCAGCAGTGACCCCGTCGAGACCCAGTACTTC. Translation gives CASSDPVETQYF.

CDR3 region: CASKTGTSYEQYF. CDR3 bases: TGTGCCAGCAAGACAGGGACCTCCTACGAGCAGTACTTC. This chain connects TRBV6-5 to TRBJ2-7, with 7 bases fitting TRBD1. The junction had 3 bases not matched to a gene; V was cut back by 7 bases and J by 0 bases. The germline V gene has CDR1 MNHEY and CDR2 SVGAGI. This CDR3 region has 13 residues.

The chain carries TRBV27 and TRBJ1-1; D gene uncertain. This CDR3 spans 14 amino acids. Germline V gene lookup returns CDR1 MNHEY and CDR2 SMNVEV (reference sequence). Trimming took 3 bases from V and 0 from J, leaving 8 bases between them. The CDR3 DNA sequence: TGTGCCAGCAGTTTCTCCCAGATGAACACTGAAGCTTTCTTT. The encoded protein is CASSFSQMNTEAFF.

This rearrangement joins TRBV10-1 to TRBJ2-7; no clear D gene. Trimming pared 3 bases from V and 3 bases from J, leaving 24 bases between. Germline assignment: CDR1 WNHNN and CDR2 SYGVQD (reference sequence). CDR3 length equals 18 residues. Written as DNA, the CDR3 is TGCGCCAGCAGTGATCGCGACTTTCGGCTAATCACCAACTACGAGCAGTACTTC. This codes for CASSDRDFRLITNYEQYF.

This chain uses TRBV12-3 or TRBV12-4 with TRBJ1-4; D not certain. The V and J ends lost 5 bases and 10 bases respectively, with 14 bases between them. The CDR3 runs 13 residues. In nucleotides, the CDR3 is TGTGCCAGCAGTCCGGAAAGGGAGGGAAAACTGTTTTTT. The encoded protein is CASSPEREGKLFF.

The J gene is TRBJ1-4, the V gene TRBV18; D is unclear. Germline loops: CDR1 KGHSH, CDR2 LQKENI. This CDR3 is built from 14 residues. V lost 2 bases and J lost 8, with 12 bases in between. The CDR3 DNA reads TGTGCCAGCTCACCAGAGCGGTGGGAAGAAAAACTGTTTTTT. Its protein product is CASSPERWEEKLFF.

The chain uses TRBV2 and TRBJ2-1, with 7 bases aligning to TRBD1. The CDR3 is 15 amino acids. Germline values: CDR1 SNHLY, CDR2 FYNNEI. The ends lost 4 bases at V and 3 bases at J; junction bases unmatched: 6. The CDR3 region is CASSGTGRNYNEQFF. As DNA, the CDR3 is TGTGCCAGCAGTGGGACAGGTCGGAACTACAATGAGCAGTTCTTC.

The rearrangement links TRBV9 to TRBJ2-7, with D possibly being TRBD1 (5 bases). Germline V CDR1 and CDR2: SGDLS, YYNGEE. The CDR3 has 14 residues. Between the trimmed V and J ends, which lost 0 bases and 7 bases, there was a span of 14 bases. CDR3 nucleotides: TGTGCCAGCAGCGTAGGGTCAGGGATTGAGGAGCAGTACTTC. Residues: CASSVGSGIEEQYF. The full variable domain, its missing parts supplied by reference TRBV9 and TRBJ2-7, is DSGVTQTPKHLITATGQRVTLRCSPRSGDLSVYWYQQSLDQGLQFLIQYYNGEERAKGNILERFSAQQFPDLHSELNLSSLELGDSALYFCASSVGSGIEEQYFGPGTRLTVT.

The J gene is TRBJ2-3, the V gene TRBV4-1; no reliable D call. CDR1 is MGHRA and CDR2 is YSYEKL in the germline V gene. V was pared by 1 base and J by 6 bases, with 14 bases between. This CDR3 is built from 15 residues. The CDR3: CASSQGLPPQDTQYF. In DNA, the CDR3 is TGCGCCAGCAGCCAAGGTCTCCCCCCGCAGGATACGCAGTATTTT.

The rearrangement links TRBV27 to TRBJ1-2; 10 positions match TRBD1. J lost 4 bases, V lost 7 bases, and 12 bases had no gene match. This CDR3 region has 16 residues. From germline, CDR1 is MNHEY and CDR2 SMNVEV (reference sequence). CDR3 sequence (DNA): TGTGCCAGCACCCCGACAGGGGGCGCGTTTCTCTATGGCTACACCTTC. Residues: CASTPTGGAFLYGYTF.

The V call is TRBV5-1, the J call TRBJ2-7; 7 nucleotides agree with TRBD1. Germline V lookup: CDR1 SGHRS, CDR2 YFSETQ. J gave up 4 bases and V 2 bases, and 3 bases lay outside the gene matches. The CDR3 has 13 residues. The CDR3 is CASSLEGAYEQYF. CDR3 coding DNA: TGCGCCAGCAGCTTAGAGGGGGCGTACGAGCAGTACTTC.

This chain uses TRBV4-1 with TRBJ1-5; 9 bases line up with TRBD1. The length of the CDR3 is 15 residues. Per the germline V gene, CDR1 is MGHRA and CDR2 is YSYEKL. J gave up 6 bases and V 0 bases, and 3 bases lay outside the gene matches. CDR3 sequence (DNA): TGCGCCAGCAGCCAAGATGGGACAGGGATTCAGCCCCAGCATTTT. Translation: CASSQDGTGIQPQHF.

The chain links TRBV9 to TRBJ2-7; 9 bases agree with TRBD1. Losses at the gene ends were 4 bases for V and 3 bases for J; bases not matched to a gene: 11. The CDR3 has 16 residues. The germline CDR1 and CDR2 sequences are SGDLS and YYNGEE. In nucleotides, the CDR3 is TGTGCCAGCAGCCTGGGTATCGACAGGGGGGTCTACGAGCAGTACTTC. This translates into CASSLGIDRGVYEQYF.

The chain employs TRBV5-1 and TRBJ1-1; perhaps TRBD1 as D (5 bases). The germline CDR1 and CDR2 sequences are SGHRS and YFSETQ. V was shortened by 2 bases and J by 4 bases, with 18 bases between the two germline ends. The CDR3 has 16 amino acids. As DNA, the CDR3 is TGCGCCAGCAGCTTTTTTCGTTCAGGGCAGGGCACTGAAGCTTTCTTT. Encoded protein: CASSFFRSGQGTEAFF.